Given below is one TCR beta chain in context. This sample was included in a study of Tregs in tolerant kidney transplant recipients. Libraries were prepared by immunoSEQ multiplex PCR; TCRdb keeps only in-frame clonotypes and omits some of them. The table records 240,000 or so clones, 80% to 85% of them present only once. Germline V gene data show CDR1 as MNHEY and CDR2 as SMNVEV (reference sequence). V shed 5 bases and J shed 2 bases, with 10 bases lying between them. This CDR3 has 15 amino acids. The rearrangement joins TRBV27 to TRBJ2-6; no reliable D call. The source is a human donor in good health. The material sequenced was CD4+ T cells from blood. The CDR3 sequence is CASSPVGAGANVLTF. The CDR3 coding sequence is TGTGCCAGCAGTCCGGTCGGCGCTGGGGCCAACGTCCTGACTTTC.